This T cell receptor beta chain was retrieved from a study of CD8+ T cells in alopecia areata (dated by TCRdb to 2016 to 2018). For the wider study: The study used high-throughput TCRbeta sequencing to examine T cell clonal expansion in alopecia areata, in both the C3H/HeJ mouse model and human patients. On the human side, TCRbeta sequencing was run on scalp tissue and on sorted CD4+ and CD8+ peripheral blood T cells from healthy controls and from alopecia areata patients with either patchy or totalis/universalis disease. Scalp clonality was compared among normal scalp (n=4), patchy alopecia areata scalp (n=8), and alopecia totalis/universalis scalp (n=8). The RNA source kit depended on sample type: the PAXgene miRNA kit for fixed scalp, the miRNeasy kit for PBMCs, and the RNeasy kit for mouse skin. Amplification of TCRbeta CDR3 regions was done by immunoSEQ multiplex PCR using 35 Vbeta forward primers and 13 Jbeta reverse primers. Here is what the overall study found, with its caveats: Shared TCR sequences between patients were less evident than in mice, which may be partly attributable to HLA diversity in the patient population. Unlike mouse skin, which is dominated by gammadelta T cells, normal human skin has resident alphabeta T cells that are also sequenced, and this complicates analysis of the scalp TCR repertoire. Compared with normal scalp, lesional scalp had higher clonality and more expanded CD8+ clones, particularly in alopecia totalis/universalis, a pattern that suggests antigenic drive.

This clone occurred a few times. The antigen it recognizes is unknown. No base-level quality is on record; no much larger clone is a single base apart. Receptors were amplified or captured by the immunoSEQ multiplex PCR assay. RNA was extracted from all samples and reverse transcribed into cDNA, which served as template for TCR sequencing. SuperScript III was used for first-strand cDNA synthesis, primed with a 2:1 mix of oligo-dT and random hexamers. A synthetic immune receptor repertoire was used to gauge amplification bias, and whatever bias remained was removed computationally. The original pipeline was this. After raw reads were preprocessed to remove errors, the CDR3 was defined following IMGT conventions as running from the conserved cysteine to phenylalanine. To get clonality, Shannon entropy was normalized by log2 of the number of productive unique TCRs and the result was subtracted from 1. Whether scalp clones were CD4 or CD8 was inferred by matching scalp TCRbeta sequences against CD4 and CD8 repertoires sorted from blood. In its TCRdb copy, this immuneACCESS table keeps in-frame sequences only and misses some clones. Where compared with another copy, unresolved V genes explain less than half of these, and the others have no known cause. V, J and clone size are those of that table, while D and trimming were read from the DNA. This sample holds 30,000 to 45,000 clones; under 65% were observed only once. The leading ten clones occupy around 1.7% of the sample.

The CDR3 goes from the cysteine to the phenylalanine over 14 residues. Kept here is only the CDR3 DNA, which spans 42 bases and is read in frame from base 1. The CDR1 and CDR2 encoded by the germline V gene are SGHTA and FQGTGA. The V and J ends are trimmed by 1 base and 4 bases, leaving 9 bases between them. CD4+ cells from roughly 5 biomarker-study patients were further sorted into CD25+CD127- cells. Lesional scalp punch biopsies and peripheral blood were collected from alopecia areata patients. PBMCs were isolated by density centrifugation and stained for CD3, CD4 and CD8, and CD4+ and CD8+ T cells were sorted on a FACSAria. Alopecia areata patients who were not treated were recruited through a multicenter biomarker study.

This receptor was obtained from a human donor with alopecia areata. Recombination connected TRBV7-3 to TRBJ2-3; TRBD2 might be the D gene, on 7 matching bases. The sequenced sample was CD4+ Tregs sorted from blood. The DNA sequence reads TGTGCCAGCAGCTTAAGGGGGGGCCCAGATACGCAGTATTTT. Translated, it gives CASSLRGGPDTQYF.